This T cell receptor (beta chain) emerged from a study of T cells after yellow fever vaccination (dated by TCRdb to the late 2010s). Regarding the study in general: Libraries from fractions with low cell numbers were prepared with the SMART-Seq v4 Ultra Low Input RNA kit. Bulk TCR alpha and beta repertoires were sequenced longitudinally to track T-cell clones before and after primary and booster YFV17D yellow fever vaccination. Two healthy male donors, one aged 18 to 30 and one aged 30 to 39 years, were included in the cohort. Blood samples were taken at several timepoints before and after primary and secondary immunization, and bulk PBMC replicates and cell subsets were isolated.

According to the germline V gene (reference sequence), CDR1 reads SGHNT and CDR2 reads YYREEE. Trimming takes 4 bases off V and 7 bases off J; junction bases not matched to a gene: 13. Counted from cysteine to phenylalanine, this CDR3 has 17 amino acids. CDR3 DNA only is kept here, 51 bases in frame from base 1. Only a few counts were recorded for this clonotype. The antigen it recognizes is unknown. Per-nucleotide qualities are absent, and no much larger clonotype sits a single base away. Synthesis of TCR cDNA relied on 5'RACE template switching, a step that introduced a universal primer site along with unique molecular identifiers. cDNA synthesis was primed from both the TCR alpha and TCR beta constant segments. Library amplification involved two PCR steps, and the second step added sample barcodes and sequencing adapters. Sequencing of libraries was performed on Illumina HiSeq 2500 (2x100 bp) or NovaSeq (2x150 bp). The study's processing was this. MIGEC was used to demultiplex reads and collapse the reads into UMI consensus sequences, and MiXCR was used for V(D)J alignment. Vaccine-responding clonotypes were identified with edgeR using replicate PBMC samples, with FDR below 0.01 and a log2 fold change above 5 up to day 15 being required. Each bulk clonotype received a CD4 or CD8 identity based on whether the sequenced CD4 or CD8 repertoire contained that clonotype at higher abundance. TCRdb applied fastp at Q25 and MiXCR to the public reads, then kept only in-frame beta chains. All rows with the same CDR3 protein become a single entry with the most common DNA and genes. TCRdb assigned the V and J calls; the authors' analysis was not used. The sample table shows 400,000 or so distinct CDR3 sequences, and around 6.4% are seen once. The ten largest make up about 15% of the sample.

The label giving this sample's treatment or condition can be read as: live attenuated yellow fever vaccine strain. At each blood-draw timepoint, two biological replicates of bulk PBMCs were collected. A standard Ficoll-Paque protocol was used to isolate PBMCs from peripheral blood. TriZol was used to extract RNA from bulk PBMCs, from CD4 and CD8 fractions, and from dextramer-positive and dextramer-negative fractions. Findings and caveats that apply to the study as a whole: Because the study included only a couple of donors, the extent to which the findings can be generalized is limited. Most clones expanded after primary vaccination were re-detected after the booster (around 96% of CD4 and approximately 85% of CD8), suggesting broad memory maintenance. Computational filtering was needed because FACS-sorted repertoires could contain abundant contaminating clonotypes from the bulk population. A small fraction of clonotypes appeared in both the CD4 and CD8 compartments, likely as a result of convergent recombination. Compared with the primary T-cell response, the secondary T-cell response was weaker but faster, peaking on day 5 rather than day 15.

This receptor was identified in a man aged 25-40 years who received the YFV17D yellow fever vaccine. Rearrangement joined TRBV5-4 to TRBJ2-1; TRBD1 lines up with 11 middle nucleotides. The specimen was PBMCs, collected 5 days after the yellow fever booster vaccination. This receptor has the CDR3 CASSARPGQGAANEQFF. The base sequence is TGTGCCAGCAGCGCCAGGCCCGGACAGGGGGCTGCGAATGAGCAGTTCTTC.